This TCR beta chain was sequenced for a study of immune evolution from preneoplasia to lung adenocarcinoma. This clone was observed once. Data came from immunoSEQ multiplex PCR; TCRdb stores just in-frame clones and leaves some out. Altogether 5,700 or so clones are present, 80% to 90% being singletons, with the ten largest covering under 7%. Germline CDR1 SGHRS, CDR2 YFSETQ. V was clipped by 0 bases and J by 8 bases; unmatched bases: 7. The CDR3 is 14 residues long. Sequencing was carried out using FFPE adjacent normal lung tissue. The sequence derives from a donor older than 65 with lung adenocarcinoma. V usage is TRBV5-1 and J usage is TRBJ1-2; 7 bases map to TRBD1. Here the CDR3 reads CASSLASTGVGYTF. DNA for the CDR3: TGCGCCAGCAGCTTGGCCTCTACAGGGGTAGGCTACACCTTC.